A selection of T cell receptor beta chains follows, all from one sample in a study of CD8 T cells in Susac syndrome. MiXCR, run by TCRdb on the immunoSEQ multiplex PCR reads, gives a single entry per CDR3 protein. Of approximately 300,000 distinct CDR3 sequences in the sample, about 82% were seen once. Sequencing was done on a sample of CD8+ T cells from PBMCs. The source is a human donor with multiple sclerosis. Both conserved end residues are part of each CDR3. The D gene is left open where the match is weak.

D gene	V gene	CDR3 protein
-	TRBV18	CAQSWAANTEAFF
-	TRBV20-1	CSARDLGGGYEQYF
TRBD2	TRBV28	CASSLVGLVNEQYF
-	TRBV19	CASSGFYEQYF
-	TRBV2	CASRPGESWNIQYF
-	TRBV2	CASSEVVGFRANTGELFF
TRBD2	TRBV4-3	CASSQEGLAGGFYEQYF
TRBD1	TRBV28	CASSPTTGTWYF
-	TRBV27	CASMRGLLNTEAFF
-	TRBV10-2	CASRVDNLQETQYF
-	TRBV27	CASTSIPPTSGANVLTF
TRBD2	TRBV28	CASSWGAGTNEQFF
-	TRBV15	CATSRVDRRNYGYTF
-	TRBV7-9	CASSETGTAYEQYF
-	TRBV11-2	CASSLDSRTTNTGELFF
-	TRBV11-2	CASSLRGGSPAADTIYF
TRBD1	TRBV5-6	CASSGDRDEQYF
-	TRBV4-3	CASSQSLPGGTRADTQYF
-	TRBV6-2/TRBV6-3	CASSYSNFGPYNEQFF
-	TRBV11-2	CASSLEVGSSYEQYF
TRBD2	TRBV5-8	CASSQGLAEEYQETQYF
-	TRBV28	CASRSWLVSREETQYF
-	TRBV29-1	CSVGGATLDYGYTF
TRBD2	TRBV24-1	CATSEGLAGSPEYF
-	TRBV4-1	CASSHDRLRNEQFF
TRBD1	TRBV7-3	CASSLRDRITDTQYF
-	TRBV27	CASSFVLGYEQYF
-	TRBV6-5	CASSYSGSGNTIYF
TRBD1	TRBV27	CASSATSRGWDEQFF
-	TRBV7-9	CASSLVDGYKNIQYF
-	TRBV5-6	CASSLDGPYYEQYF
TRBD1	TRBV6-1	CASSWATGGYEQYF
TRBD2	TRBV7-3	CASSLLGGRANEQFF
-	TRBV7-3	CASSLRGNNEQFF
-	TRBV9	CASSGRLDYGYTF
-	TRBV19	CASRPIREVVTEAFF
TRBD2	TRBV27	CASGLAAGGYEQYF
-	TRBV11-3	CASSLYRGHTGELFF
-	TRBV28	CASSRYEQFF
-	TRBV5-6	CASSSDWVSNTGELFF